This T cell receptor (beta chain) was identified in a study of cytomegalovirus exposure and HLA in healthy donors. Study-wide background: A prior analysis found about 110 million unique TCR beta sequences from some 190 million T cells. As released early, the data held 70 million to 95 million unique TCRs from HLA-typed donors. General observations from the study: One later analysis reportedly identified an Asian-associated ancestry cluster that showed fewer N-insertions than the roughly 700-donor mean.

With regard to this clone: The antigen remains undetermined.

Primers: 60 Vbeta forward and 13 Jbeta reverse. Method: immunoSEQ multiplex PCR; TCRdb's copy keeps in-frame clones and lacks some. The sample has over 150,000 clones; around three quarters are singletons. This receptor was obtained from a man in his forties in good health and CMV-seronegative. Material for sequencing was PBMCs.

The CDR3 nucleotides read TGTGCCAGCAGCTTGGGCGGGAACTCCTACGAGCAGTACTTC. It codes for CASSLGGNSYEQYF. The V gene is TRBV5-4, the J gene TRBJ2-7; D is possibly TRBD2 (6 bases). V was pared by 0 bases and J by 0 bases, with 7 bases between. This CDR3 has 14 residues. Germline V gene lookup returns CDR1 SGHNT and CDR2 YYREEE (reference sequence). The whole variable domain, remainder taken from reference TRBV5-4 and TRBJ2-7, is ETGVTQSPTHLIKTRGQQVTLRCSSQSGHNTVSWYQQALGQGPQFIFQYYREEENGRGNFPPRFSGLQFPNYSSELNVNALELDDSALYLCASSLGGNSYEQYFGPGTRLTVT.